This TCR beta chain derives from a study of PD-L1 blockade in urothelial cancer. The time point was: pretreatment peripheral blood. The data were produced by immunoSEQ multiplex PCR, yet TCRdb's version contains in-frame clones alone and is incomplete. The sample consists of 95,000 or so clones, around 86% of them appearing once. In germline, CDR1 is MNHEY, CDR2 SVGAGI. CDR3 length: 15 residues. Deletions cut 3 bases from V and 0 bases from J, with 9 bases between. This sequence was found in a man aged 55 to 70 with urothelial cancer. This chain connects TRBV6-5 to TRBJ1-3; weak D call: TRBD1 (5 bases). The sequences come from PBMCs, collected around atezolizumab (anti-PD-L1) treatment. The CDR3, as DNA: TGTGCCAGCAGTTATGGGGCAGACTCTGGAAACACCATATATTTT. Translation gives CASSYGADSGNTIYF.